The clone carrying this TCR beta chain was recorded a few times. CDR1 MNHEY and CDR2 SVGAGI come from the germline V gene. Trimming stripped 8 bases from V and 9 bases from J, with 13 bases between. CDR3 length: 12 residues. This entry belongs to a study of T-cell reconstitution after alpha-beta-depleted transplantation in children. Researchers prepared the TCRbeta library using unique molecular identifiers, the study reports. TCRdb passed the PCR reads through MiXCR, listing each CDR3 protein once. The table has more than 400,000 distinct CDR3 sequences, over 9.5% seen once. The specimen was PBMCs, mostly from graft donor cells, collected 180 days after TCRalphabeta/CD19-depleted stem cell transplant. This clonotype was obtained from a female patient aged 2 to 10 who had a stem cell transplant for aplastic anemia, so the T cells may come from the graft donor. The chain has TRBV6-5 and TRBJ2-2, with D possibly TRBD1 on 6 matching bases. In DNA form, the CDR3 reads TGTGCCAGCTCCCAGGGGTGGAGGGAGCTGTTTTTT. This sequence encodes CASSQGWRELFF.